This record covers a single T cell receptor beta chain. These data originate in a study of blood T cell repertoires in COVID-19. Study details: Researchers got acute and convalescent COVID-19 samples from the United States, Italy and Spain.

This CDR3 is 12 amino acids long. The V and J ends lost 4 bases and 9 bases respectively, with 13 bases between them. The germline gives CDR1 SGHRS, CDR2 YFSETQ. The method was immunoSEQ multiplex PCR; TCRdb's version includes in-frame clones alone and lacks a portion of them. The sample holds 45,000 to 50,000 clones, around 90% seen once. The chain couples TRBV5-1 to TRBJ2-5; D may be TRBD2 (6 bases). The sequenced sample consisted of peripheral blood. This sequence originates from a man in his fifties with acute or convalescent COVID-19. The CDR3 sequence is CASSIGTSPQYF. CDR3 in DNA: TGCGCCAGCAGCATTGGGACTTCCCCCCAGTACTTC.